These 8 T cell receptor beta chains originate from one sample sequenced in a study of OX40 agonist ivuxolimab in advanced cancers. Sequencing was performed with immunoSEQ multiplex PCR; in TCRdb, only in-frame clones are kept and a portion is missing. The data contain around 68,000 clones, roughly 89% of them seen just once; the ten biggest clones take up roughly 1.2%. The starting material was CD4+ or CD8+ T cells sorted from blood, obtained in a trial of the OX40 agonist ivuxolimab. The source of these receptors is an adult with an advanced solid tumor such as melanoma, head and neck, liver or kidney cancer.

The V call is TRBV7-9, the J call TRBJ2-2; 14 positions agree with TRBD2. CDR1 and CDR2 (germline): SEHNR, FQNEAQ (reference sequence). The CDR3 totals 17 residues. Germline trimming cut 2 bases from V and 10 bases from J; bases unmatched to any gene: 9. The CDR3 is CASSLRGLAGGAEELFF. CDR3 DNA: TGTGCCAGCAGCTTACGCGGACTAGCGGGAGGTGCGGAGGAGCTGTTTTTT.

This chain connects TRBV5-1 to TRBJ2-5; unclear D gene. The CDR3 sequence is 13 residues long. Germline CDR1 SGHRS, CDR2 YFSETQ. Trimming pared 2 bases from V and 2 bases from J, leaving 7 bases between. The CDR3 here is CASSLGRQETQYF. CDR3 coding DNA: TGCGCCAGCAGCTTAGGCAGGCAAGAGACCCAGTACTTC.

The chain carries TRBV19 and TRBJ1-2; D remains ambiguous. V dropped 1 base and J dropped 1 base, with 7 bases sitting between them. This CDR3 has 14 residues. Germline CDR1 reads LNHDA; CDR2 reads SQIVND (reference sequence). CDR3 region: CASSIVPSNYGYTF. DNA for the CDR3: TGTGCCAGTAGTATAGTCCCAAGTAACTATGGCTACACCTTC.

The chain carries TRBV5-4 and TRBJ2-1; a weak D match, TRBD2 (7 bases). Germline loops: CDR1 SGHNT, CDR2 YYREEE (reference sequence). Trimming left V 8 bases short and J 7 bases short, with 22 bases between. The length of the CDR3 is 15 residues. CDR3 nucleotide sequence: TGTGCCAGTCAAAGGGGGGGAATGGATGGGAATGAGCAGTTCTTC. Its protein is CASQRGGMDGNEQFF.

Here the CDR3 DNA reads TGCGCCAGCAGCTTGGAGTCGAGGGGAGTGACTGAAGCTTTCTTT. Residues: CASSLESRGVTEAFF. This chain connects TRBV5-1 to TRBJ1-1; tentative D call: TRBD1 (5 bases). Germline V gives CDR1 SGHRS, CDR2 YFSETQ. Trimming pared 0 bases from V and 5 bases from J, leaving 14 bases between. The CDR3 totals 15 residues.

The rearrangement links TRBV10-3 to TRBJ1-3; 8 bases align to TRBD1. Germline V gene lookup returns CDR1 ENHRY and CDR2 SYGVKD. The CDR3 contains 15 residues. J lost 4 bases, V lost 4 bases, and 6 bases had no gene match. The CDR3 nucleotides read TGTGCCATCAGTGGGACAGGGCAGTCCGGAAACACCATATATTTT. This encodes CAISGTGQSGNTIYF.

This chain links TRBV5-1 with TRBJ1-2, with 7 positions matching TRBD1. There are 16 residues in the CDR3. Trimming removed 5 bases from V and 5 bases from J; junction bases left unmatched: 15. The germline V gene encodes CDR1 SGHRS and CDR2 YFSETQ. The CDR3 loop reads CASRASFTGTAYGYTF. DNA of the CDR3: TGCGCCAGCAGAGCATCCTTTACCGGGACAGCGTATGGCTACACCTTC. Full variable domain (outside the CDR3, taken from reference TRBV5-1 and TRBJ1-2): KAGVTQTPRYLIKTRGQQVTLSCSPISGHRSVSWYQQTPGQGLQFLFEYFSETQRNKGNFPGRFSGRQFSNSRSEMNVSTLELGDSALYLCASRASFTGTAYGYTFGSGTRLTVV.

This CDR3 is CASSQIQGPYEQYF. CDR3 nucleotides: TGTGCCAGCAGCCAAATACAGGGCCCCTACGAGCAGTACTTC. The V and J genes are TRBV11-3 and TRBJ2-7; possible D gene TRBD1, 6 bases. CDR1 and CDR2 (germline): SGHNT, YENEEA. V shed 5 bases and J shed 2 bases, with 13 bases lying between them. The CDR3 has 14 amino acids.